The TCR beta chain described here comes from a study of blood T cell repertoires in COVID-19. Overall study context: Sites in the United States, Italy and Spain provided acute and convalescent COVID-19 samples. PBMCs, B-cell-depleted T cells, or T cells were the source of the cDNA or gDNA that made up the material.

This CDR3 comprises 14 residues. V was shortened by 3 bases and J by 5 bases, with 8 bases between the two germline ends. Germline V gives CDR1 MGHRA, CDR2 YSYEKL. Original processing notes: Using reference gene primer amplification, nucleated cell counts were estimated. Sequencing was performed with immunoSEQ multiplex PCR; in TCRdb, only in-frame clones are kept and a portion is missing. V, J and clone size were drawn from that table, and D and trimming were deduced from the DNA. The data show 130,000 to 150,000 clones, approximately 86% seen once. The chain links TRBV4-1 to TRBJ1-6; weak D call: TRBD1 (5 bases). The source of this sequence is a woman in her thirties or forties with active or convalescent COVID-19. The sequenced material came from peripheral blood. CDR3 region: CASSQGGDNSPLHF. CDR3 nucleotides: TGCGCCAGCAGCCAGGGAGGGGATAATTCACCCCTCCACTTT.